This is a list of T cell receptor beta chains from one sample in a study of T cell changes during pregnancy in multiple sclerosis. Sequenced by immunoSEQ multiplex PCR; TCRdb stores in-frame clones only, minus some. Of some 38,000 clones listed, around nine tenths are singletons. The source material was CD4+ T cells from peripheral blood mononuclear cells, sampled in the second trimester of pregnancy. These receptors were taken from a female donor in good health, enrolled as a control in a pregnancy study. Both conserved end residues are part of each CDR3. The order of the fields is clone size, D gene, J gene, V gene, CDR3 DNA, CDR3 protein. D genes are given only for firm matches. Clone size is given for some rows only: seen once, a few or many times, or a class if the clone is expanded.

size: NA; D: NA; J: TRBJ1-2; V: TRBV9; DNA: TGTGCCAGCAGCGTAGAGGAATCAGGGTATTGGGGCTATGGCTACACCTTC; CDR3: CASSVEESGYWGYGYTF
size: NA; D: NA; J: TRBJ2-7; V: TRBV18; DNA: TGTGCCAGCTCACCACTGGGGGCCGCCTACGAGCAGTACTTC; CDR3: CASSPLGAAYEQYF
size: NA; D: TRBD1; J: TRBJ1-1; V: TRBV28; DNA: TGTGCCAGTGCGGCCTACGGGACAGGGAAAAAGGAAGCTTTCTTT; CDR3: CASAAYGTGKKEAFF
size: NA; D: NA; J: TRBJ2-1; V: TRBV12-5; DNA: TGTGCTAGTGGTTTGGTAATCGGGGCGGGGTCGGCGGGTGAGCAGTTCTTC; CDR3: CASGLVIGAGSAGEQFF
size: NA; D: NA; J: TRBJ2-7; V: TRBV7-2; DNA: TGTGCCAGCAGCCCTGGAGCACAATCCCCTTACGAGCAGTACTTC; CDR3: CASSPGAQSPYEQYF
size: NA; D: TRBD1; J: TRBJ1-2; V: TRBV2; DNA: TGTGCCAGCAGTCAGACAGGGAACTATGGCTACACCTTC; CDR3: CASSQTGNYGYTF
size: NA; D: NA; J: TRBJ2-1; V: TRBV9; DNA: TGTGCCAGCAGCCCCCTGGGCGGGGACAATGAGCAGTTCTTC; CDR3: CASSPLGGDNEQFF
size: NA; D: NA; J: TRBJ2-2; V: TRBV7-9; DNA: TGTGCCAGCAGCTCAGATACTAACAGGGCCGGGGAGCTGTTTTTT; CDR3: CASSSDTNRAGELFF
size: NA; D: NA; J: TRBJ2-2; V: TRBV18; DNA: TGTGCCAGCTCACCCCTTGGACAGTTGGACACCGGGGAGCTGTTTTTT; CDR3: CASSPLGQLDTGELFF
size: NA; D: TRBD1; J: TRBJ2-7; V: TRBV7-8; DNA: TGTGCCAGCAGCCCACCCGGGACAGGGGGTATCGAGCAGTACTTC; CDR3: CASSPPGTGGIEQYF
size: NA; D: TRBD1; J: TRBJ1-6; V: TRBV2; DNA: TGTGCCAGCAGTGGGGACAGGGGTGTCGGGTCACCCCTCCACTTT; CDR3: CASSGDRGVGSPLHF
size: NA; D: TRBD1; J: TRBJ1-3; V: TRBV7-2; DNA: TGTGCCAGCAGCCAGGGGGCCGGGGGAAACACCATATATTTT; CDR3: CASSQGAGGNTIYF
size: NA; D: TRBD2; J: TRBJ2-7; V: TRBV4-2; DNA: TGTGCCAGCAGCCAGCGAAGCGGGGGGGGCGCAGGTTTGCGGGGCTTGGGTCTTTACGAGCAGTACTTC; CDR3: CASSQRSGGGAGLRGLGLYEQYF
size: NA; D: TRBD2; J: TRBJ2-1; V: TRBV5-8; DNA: TGTGCCAGCAGCTTGGCGTCGGGGGGGCTGGGCAATGAGCAGTTCTTC; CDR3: CASSLASGGLGNEQFF
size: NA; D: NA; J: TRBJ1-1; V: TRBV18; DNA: TGTGCCAGCTCCCAATATCGACAGACCACTGAAGCTTTCTTT; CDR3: CASSQYRQTTEAFF
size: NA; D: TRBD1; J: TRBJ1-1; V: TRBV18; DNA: TGTGCCAGCTCATCCGGACAGGGTGGAGACACTGAAGCTTTCTTT; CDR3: CASSSGQGGDTEAFF
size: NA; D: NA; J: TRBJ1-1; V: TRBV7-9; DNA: TGTGCCAGCAGCTTAGTACCGGGAAGCACTGAAGCTTTCTTT; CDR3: CASSLVPGSTEAFF
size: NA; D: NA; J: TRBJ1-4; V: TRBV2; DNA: TGTGCCAGCAGTGAGGTTCGGGGGGCGAAACTGTTTTTT; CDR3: CASSEVRGAKLFF
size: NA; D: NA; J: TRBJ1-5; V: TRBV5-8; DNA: TGTGCCAGCAGCTCTCAACTGTCCCAGCCCCAGCATTTT; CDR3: CASSSQLSQPQHF
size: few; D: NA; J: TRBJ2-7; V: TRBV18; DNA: TGTGCCAGCTCACCCTTTTACGAGCAGTACTTC; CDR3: CASSPFYEQYF
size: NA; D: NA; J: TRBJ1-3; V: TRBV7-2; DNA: TGTGCCAGCAGCGTTAGTCCCCTGAGAGGAAACACCATATATTTT; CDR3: CASSVSPLRGNTIYF
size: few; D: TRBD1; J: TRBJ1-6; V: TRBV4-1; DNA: TGCGCCAGCAGCCAAGCTTCGGGACAGGGTCACGCACCCCTCCACTTT; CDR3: CASSQASGQGHAPLHF
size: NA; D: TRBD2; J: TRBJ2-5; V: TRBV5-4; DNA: TGTGCCAGCAGCTTAGTAGGGCTAGCGGTCTCCCAAGAGACCCAGTACTTC; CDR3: CASSLVGLAVSQETQYF
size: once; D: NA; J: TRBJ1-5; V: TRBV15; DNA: TGTGCCACCAGCAGAGACCAACAGGAAAATCAGCCCCAGCATTTT; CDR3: CATSRDQQENQPQHF
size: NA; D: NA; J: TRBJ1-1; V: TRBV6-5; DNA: TGTGCCAGCAGTTTACAGGGAATGTCCACTGAAGCTTTCTTT; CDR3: CASSLQGMSTEAFF
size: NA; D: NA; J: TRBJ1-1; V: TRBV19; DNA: TGTGCCAGCAACCAGGGGAAGGCTGAAGCTTTCTTT; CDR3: CASNQGKAEAFF
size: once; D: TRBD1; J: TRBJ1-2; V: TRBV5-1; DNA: TGCGCCAGCAGCTTGGAGGAATCGGGACAGGGCTATGGCTACACCTTC; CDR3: CASSLEESGQGYGYTF